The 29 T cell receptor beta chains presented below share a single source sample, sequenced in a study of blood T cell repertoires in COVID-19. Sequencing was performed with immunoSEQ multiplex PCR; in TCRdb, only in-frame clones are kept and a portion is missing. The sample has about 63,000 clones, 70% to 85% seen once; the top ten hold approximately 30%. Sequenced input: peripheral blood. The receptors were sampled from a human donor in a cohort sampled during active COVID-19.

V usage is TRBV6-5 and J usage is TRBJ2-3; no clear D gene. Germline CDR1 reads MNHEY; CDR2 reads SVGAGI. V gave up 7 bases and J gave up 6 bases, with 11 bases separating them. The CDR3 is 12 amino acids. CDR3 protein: CASKAPADTQYF. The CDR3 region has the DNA TGTGCCAGCAAAGCCCCAGCGGATACGCAGTATTTT.

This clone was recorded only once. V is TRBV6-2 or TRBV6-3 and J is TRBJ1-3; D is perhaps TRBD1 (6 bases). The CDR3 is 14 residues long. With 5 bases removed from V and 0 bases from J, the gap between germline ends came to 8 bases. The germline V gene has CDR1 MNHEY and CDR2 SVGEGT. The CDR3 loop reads CASSQTGSGNTIYF. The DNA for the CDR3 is TGTGCCAGCAGTCAGACAGGCTCTGGAAACACCATATATTTT.

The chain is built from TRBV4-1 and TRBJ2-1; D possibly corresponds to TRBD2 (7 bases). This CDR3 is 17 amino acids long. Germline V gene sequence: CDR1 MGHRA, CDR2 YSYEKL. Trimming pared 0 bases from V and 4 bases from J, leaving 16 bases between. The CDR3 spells CASSQDREGGGYNEQFF. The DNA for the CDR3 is TGCGCCAGCAGCCAAGATAGAGAGGGAGGGGGATACAATGAGCAGTTCTTC.

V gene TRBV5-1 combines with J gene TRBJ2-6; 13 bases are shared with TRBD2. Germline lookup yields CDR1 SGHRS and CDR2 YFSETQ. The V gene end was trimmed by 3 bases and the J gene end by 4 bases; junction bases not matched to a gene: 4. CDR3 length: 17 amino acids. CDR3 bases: TGCGCCAGCAGCTCGGGACTAGCGGGAACCGGGGCCAACGTCCTGACTTTC. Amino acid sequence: CASSSGLAGTGANVLTF.

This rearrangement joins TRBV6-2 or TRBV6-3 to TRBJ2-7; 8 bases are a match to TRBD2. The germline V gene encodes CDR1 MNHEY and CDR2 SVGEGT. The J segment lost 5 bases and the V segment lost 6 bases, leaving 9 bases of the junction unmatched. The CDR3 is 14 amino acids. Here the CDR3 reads CASSQSGSGDEQYF. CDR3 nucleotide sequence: TGTGCCAGCAGCCAAAGCGGGAGTGGGGACGAGCAGTACTTC.

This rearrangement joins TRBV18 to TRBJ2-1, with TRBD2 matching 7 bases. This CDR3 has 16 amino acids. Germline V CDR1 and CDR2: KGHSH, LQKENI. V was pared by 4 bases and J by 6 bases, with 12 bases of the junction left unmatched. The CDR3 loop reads CASSLQSGTISNEQFF. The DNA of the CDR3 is TGTGCCAGCTCACTACAAAGCGGGACGATAAGCAATGAGCAGTTCTTC. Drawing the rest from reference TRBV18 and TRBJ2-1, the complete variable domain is NAGVMQNPRHLVRRRGQEARLRCSPMKGHSHVYWYRQLPEEGLKFMVYLQKENIIDESGMPKERFSAEFPKEGPSILRIQQVVRGDSAAYFCASSLQSGTISNEQFFGPGTRLTVL.

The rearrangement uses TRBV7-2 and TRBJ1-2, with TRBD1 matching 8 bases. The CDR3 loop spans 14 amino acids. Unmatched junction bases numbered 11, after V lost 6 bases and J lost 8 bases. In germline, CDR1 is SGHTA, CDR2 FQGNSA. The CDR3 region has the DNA TGTGCCAGCAGACACCCGGGACAGGTTAACGGCTACACCTTC. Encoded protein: CASRHPGQVNGYTF.

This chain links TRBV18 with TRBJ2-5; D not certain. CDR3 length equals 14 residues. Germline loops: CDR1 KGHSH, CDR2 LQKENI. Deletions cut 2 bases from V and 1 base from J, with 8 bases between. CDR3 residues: CASSPSYIQETQYF. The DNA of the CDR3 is TGTGCCAGCTCACCATCCTATATCCAAGAGACCCAGTACTTC. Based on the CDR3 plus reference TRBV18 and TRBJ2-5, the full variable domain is NAGVMQNPRHLVRRRGQEARLRCSPMKGHSHVYWYRQLPEEGLKFMVYLQKENIIDESGMPKERFSAEFPKEGPSILRIQQVVRGDSAAYFCASSPSYIQETQYFGPGTRLLVL.

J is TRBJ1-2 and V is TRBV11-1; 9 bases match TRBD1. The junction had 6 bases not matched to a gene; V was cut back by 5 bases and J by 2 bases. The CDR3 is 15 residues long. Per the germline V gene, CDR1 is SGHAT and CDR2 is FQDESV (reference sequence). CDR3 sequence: CASSRTGGANYGYTF. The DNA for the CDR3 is TGTGCCAGCAGCCGTACAGGGGGCGCAAACTATGGCTACACCTTC.

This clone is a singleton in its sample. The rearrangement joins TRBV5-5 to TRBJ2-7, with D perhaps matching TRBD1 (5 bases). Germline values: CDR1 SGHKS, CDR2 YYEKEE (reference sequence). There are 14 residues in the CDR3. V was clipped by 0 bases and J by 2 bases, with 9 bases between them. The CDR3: CASSLVGRAYEQYF. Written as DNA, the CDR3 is TGTGCCAGCAGCTTGGTTGGCAGGGCCTACGAGCAGTACTTC.

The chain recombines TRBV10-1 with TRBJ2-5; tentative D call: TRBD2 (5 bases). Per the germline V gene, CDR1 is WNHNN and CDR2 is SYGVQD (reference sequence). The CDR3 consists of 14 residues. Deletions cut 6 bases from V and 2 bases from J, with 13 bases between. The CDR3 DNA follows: TGCGCCAGCAGCCCCGGAGGACTGCAAGAGACCCAGTACTTC. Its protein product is CASSPGGLQETQYF.

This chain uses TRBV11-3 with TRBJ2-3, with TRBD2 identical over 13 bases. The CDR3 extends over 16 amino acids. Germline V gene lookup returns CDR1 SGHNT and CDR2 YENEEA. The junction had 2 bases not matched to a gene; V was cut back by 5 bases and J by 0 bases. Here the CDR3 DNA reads TGTGCCAGCAGCCTACTAGCGGGAGGGAGCACAGATACGCAGTATTTT. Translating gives CASSLLAGGSTDTQYF.

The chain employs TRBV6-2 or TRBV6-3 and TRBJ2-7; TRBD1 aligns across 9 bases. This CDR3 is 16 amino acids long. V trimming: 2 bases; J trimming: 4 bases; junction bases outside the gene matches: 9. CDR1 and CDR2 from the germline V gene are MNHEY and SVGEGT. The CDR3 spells CASSYDGTGTYYEQYF. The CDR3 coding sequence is TGTGCCAGCAGTTACGACGGGACAGGGACTTATTACGAGCAGTACTTC.

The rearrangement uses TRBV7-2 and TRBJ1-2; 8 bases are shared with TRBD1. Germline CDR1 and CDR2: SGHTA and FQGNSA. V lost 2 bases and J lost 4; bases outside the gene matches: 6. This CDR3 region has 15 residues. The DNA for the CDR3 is TGTGCCAGCAGCTTAAAAAGCGGGACAGGCTATGGCTACACCTTC. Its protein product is CASSLKSGTGYGYTF.

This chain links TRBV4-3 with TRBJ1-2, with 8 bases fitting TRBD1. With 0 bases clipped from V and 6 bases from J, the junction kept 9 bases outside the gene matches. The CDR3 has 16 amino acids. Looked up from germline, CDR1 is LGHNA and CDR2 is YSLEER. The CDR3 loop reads CASSQEEFGQGNGYTF. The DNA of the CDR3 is TGCGCCAGCAGCCAAGAGGAATTCGGACAGGGCAATGGCTACACCTTC.

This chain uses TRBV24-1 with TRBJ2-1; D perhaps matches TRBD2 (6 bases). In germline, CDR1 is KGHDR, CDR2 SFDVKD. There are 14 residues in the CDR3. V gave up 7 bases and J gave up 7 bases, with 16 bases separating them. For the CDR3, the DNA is TGTGCCACCAGCCGGGACTTGCCCCTTAATGAGCAGTTCTTC. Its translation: CATSRDLPLNEQFF.

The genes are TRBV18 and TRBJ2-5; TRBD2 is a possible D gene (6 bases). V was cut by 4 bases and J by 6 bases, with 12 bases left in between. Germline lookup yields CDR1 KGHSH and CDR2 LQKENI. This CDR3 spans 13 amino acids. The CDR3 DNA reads TGTGCCAGCTCACAGCTAGCGAAACAGACCCAGTACTTC. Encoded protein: CASSQLAKQTQYF.

CDR3 in amino acids: CAISERGRIYEQYF. CDR3 coding DNA: TGTGCCATCAGTGAAAGGGGGCGCATCTACGAGCAGTACTTC. V is TRBV10-3 and J is TRBJ2-7; TRBD1 agrees at 7 bases. Germline V CDR1 and CDR2: ENHRY, SYGVKD. The CDR3 loop spans 14 amino acids. The V and J ends lost 3 bases and 3 bases, in that order; junction bases with no gene match: 5.

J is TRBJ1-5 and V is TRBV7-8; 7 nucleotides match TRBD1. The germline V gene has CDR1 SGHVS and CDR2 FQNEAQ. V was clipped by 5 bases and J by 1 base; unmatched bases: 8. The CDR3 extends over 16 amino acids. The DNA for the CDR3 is TGTGCCAGCAGCCAGGGGGGAGGGGCGAGCAATCAGCCCCAGCATTTT. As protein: CASSQGGGASNQPQHF.

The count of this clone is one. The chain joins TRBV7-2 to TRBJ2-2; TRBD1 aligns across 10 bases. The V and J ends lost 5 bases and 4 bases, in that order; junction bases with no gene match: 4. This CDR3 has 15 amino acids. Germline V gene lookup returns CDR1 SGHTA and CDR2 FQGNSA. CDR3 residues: CASSGTGEITGELFF. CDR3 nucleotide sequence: TGTGCCAGCAGCGGGACAGGGGAGATCACCGGGGAGCTGTTTTTT. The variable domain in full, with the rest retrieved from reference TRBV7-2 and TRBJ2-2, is GAGVSQSPSNKVTEKGKDVELRCDPISGHTALYWYRQSLGQGLEFLIYFQGNSAPDKSGLPSDRFSAERTGGSVSTLTIQRTQQEDSAVYLCASSGTGEITGELFFGEGSRLTVL.

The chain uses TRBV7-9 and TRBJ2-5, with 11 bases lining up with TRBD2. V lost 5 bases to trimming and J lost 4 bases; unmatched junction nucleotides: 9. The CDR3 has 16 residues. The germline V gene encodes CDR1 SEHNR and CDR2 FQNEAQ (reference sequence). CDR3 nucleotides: TGTGCCAGCAGCGAATCGGGTAGCGGGAGGGGAGAGACCCAGTACTTC. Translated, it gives CASSESGSGRGETQYF.

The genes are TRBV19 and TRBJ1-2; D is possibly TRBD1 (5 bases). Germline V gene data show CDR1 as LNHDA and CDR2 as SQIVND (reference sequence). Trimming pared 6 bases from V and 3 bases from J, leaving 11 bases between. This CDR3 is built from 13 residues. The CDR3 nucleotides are TGTGCCAGTAGGGTGGACAACTACTATGGCTACACCTTC. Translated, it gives CASRVDNYYGYTF.

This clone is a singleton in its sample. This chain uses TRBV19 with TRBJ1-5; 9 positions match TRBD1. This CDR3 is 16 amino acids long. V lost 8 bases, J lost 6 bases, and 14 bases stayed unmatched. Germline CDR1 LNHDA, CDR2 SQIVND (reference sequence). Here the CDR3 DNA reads TGTGCCAGTCAGAGGGGACAGGGTCGCGTTGGTCAGCCCCAGCATTTT. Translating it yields CASQRGQGRVGQPQHF. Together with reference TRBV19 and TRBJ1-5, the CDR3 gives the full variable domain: DGGITQSPKYLFRKEGQNVTLSCEQNLNHDAMYWYRQDPGQGLRLIYYSQIVNDFQKGDIAEGYSVSREKKESFPLTVTSAQKNPTAFYLCASQRGQGRVGQPQHFGDGTRLSIL.

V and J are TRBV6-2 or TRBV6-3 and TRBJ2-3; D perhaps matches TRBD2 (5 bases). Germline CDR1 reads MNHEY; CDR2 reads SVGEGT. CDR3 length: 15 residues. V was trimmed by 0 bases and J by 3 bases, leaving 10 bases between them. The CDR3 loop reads CASSYSSGRTDTQYF. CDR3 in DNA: TGTGCCAGCAGTTACTCGAGCGGTAGGACAGATACGCAGTATTTT.

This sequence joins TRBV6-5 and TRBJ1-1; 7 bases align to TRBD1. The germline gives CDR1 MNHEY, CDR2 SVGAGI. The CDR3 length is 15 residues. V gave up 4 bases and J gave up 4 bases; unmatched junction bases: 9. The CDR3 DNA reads TGTGCCAGCAGTTCACCCTGGACAGGAGGCACTGAAGCTTTCTTT. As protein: CASSSPWTGGTEAFF.

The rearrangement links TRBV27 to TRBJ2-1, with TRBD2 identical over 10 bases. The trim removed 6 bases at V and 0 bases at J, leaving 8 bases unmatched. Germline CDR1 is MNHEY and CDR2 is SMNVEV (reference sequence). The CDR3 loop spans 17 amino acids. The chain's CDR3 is CASRMRASGSSYNEQFF. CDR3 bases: TGTGCCAGCAGAATGAGGGCTAGCGGGAGCTCCTACAATGAGCAGTTCTTC.

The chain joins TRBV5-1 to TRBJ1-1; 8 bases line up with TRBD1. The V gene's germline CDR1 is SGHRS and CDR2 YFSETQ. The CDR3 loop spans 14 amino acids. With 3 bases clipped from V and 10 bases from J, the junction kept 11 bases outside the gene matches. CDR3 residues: CASSSVQGAGGAFF. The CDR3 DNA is TGCGCCAGCAGCTCAGTCCAGGGGGCTGGAGGAGCTTTCTTT.

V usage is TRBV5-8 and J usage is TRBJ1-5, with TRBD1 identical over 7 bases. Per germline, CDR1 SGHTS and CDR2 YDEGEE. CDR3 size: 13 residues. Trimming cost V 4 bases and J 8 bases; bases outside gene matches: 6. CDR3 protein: CASSAQGWEPQHF. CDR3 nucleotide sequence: TGTGCCAGCAGCGCACAGGGGTGGGAGCCCCAGCATTTT.

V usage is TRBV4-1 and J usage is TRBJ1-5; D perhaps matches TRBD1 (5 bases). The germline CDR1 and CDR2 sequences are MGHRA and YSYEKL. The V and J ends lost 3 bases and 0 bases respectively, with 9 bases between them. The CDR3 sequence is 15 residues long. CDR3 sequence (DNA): TGCGCCAGCAGCCATCAGGGAGGTAGCAATCAGCCCCAGCATTTT. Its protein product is CASSHQGGSNQPQHF.